This T cell receptor (beta chain) is drawn from a study of blood T cell repertoires in COVID-19. Study in general: Acute-phase and convalescent COVID-19 samples originated in the United States, Italy and Spain.

Clones were sequenced by immunoSEQ multiplex PCR, and TCRdb holds only the in-frame ones, with some missing. The sample holds roughly 200,000 clones, 85% to 90% seen once. The receptor was derived from a woman in her 30s with active or convalescent COVID-19. Sequencing was carried out using peripheral blood.

The CDR3 here is CASSFRRGNQPQHF. The CDR3 bases are TGTGCCAGCAGTTTCCGACGGGGCAATCAGCCCCAGCATTTT. The chain employs TRBV28 and TRBJ1-5; D is unresolved. This CDR3 has 14 residues. Germline V gene lookup returns CDR1 MDHEN and CDR2 SYDVKM. The V end was cut by 3 bases, the J end by 2 bases, with 8 bases between.